This T cell receptor beta chain comes out of a study of blood T cell repertoires in COVID-19. Only in-frame clones appear in the TCRdb table, and some are missing; sequencing was by immunoSEQ multiplex PCR. The sample contains about 140,000 clones, 88% of which appear only once. Germline V gene data show CDR1 as SGDLS and CDR2 as YYNGEE. V lost 4 bases, J lost 2 bases, and 18 bases lay in between. The CDR3 has 16 residues. The source is a woman aged 55-69 years with acute or convalescent COVID-19. The J gene is TRBJ2-5, the V gene TRBV9, with a weak D call TRBD1 (5 bases). Sequencing was performed on peripheral blood. For the CDR3, the DNA is TGTGCCAGCAGCCTCGAAGGGGATGGCACACAAGAGACCCAGTACTTC. Residues: CASSLEGDGTQETQYF.